The 3 T cell receptor beta chains below come from one sample, sequenced in a study of blood T cell repertoires in COVID-19. The repertoire was sequenced with immunoSEQ multiplex PCR; TCRdb's copy has only in-frame clones and lacks some. The sample carries about 13,000 clones, nearly 90% recorded once. Material for sequencing was peripheral blood. These receptors originate from a human donor in a cohort sampled during active COVID-19.

V usage is TRBV5-4 and J usage is TRBJ1-1, with 9 bases lining up with TRBD1. The CDR3 has 14 residues. V lost 3 bases, J lost 3 bases, and 3 bases stayed unmatched. Germline CDR1 SGHNT, CDR2 YYREEE (reference sequence). The CDR3 DNA is TGTGCCAGCAGCTCTGGACAGGGGCACACTGAAGCTTTCTTT. Its protein product is CASSSGQGHTEAFF.

V gene TRBV5-4 combines with J gene TRBJ2-1; the match to TRBD1 covers 11 bases. Germline lookup yields CDR1 SGHNT and CDR2 YYREEE (reference sequence). The length of the CDR3 is 13 residues. Trimming removed 4 bases from V and 12 bases from J; junction bases left unmatched: 6. CDR3 in DNA: TGTGCCAGCAGCATAGGACAGGGGGCGGCGCAGTTCTTC. It encodes CASSIGQGAAQFF.

The genes are TRBV19 and TRBJ2-7, with D possibly TRBD1 on 6 matching bases. The V gene's germline CDR1 is LNHDA and CDR2 SQIVND (reference sequence). This CDR3 region has 14 residues. V lost 4 bases, J lost 7 bases, and 17 bases lay in between. The DNA for the CDR3 is TGTGCCAGTAGTACCACAGGGATTTTTGGTGAGCAGTACTTC. It encodes CASSTTGIFGEQYF. The whole variable domain, remainder taken from reference TRBV19 and TRBJ2-7, is DGGITQSPKYLFRKEGQNVTLSCEQNLNHDAMYWYRQDPGQGLRLIYYSQIVNDFQKGDIAEGYSVSREKKESFPLTVTSAQKNPTAFYLCASSTTGIFGEQYFGPGTRLTVT.